This entry concerns a single T cell receptor (beta chain). The entry originates in a study of OX40 agonist ivuxolimab in advanced cancers. Generated by immunoSEQ multiplex PCR, the TCRdb table keeps only in-frame clones and is missing some. This table has over 100,000 clones, 93% appearing once. CDR3 length equals 16 residues. V gave up 3 bases and J gave up 8 bases; unmatched junction bases: 12. The germline V gene encodes CDR1 SGHRS and CDR2 YFSETQ. The chain joins TRBV5-1 to TRBJ1-4; 8 bases match TRBD1. The TCR was taken from an adult with an advanced solid tumor such as melanoma, head and neck, liver or kidney cancer. This specimen was CD4+ or CD8+ T cells sorted from blood, taken in a trial of the OX40 agonist ivuxolimab. CDR3 loop: CASSSEDRVVGEKLFF. In DNA form, the CDR3 reads TGCGCCAGCAGCTCCGAGGACAGGGTAGTAGGGGAAAAACTGTTTTTT.